The rows below give T cell receptor beta chains drawn from one sample of a study of cytomegalovirus exposure and HLA in healthy donors. Sequencing was performed with immunoSEQ multiplex PCR; in TCRdb, only in-frame clones are kept and a portion is missing. Here the sample spans some 180,000 clones, roughly a tenth being singletons. The sample taken for sequencing was PBMCs. All receptors come from a woman aged 25 to 39 in good health and CMV-seropositive. Each CDR3 is given without its conserved first and last residue.

j_gene,len,v_gene,CDR3aa
TRBJ2-3,13,TRBV4-1,ASSSRTGGADTQY
TRBJ1-5,13,TRBV5-1,ASSLAGQSNQPQH
TRBJ1-2,12,TRBV6-6,ASSYQTGSLGYT
TRBJ1-2,11,TRBV27,ASRGTGRDGYT
TRBJ2-5,12,TRBV29-1,SVWPFDSQETQY
TRBJ1-4,14,TRBV30,AANSWVGAANEKLF
TRBJ1-5,16,TRBV29-1,SVVTTGTGGAGGQPQH
TRBJ1-1,13,TRBV7-8,ASSPDRAANTEAF
TRBJ1-1,10,TRBV25-1,ASSEGQTEAF
TRBJ2-7,9,TRBV29-1,SGGQTYEQY
TRBJ2-2,14,TRBV7-9,ASSHGRDHGTGELF
TRBJ1-5,13,TRBV5-5,ASSLAGSSNQPQH
TRBJ2-1,14,TRBV5-1,ASSFLMGDYYNEQF
TRBJ2-3,12,TRBV5-1,ASSRTSGTDTQY
TRBJ1-1,10,TRBV7-9,ASSLVPTEAF
TRBJ1-1,11,TRBV19,ASSPFEGTEAF
TRBJ2-7,13,TRBV19,ASSVKQGARNEQY
TRBJ1-4,12,TRBV6-1,ASRQGTANEKLF
TRBJ1-2,13,TRBV27,ASSLVPGTGNGYT
TRBJ2-2,13,TRBV28,ASSRDYLHTGELF
TRBJ1-1,12,TRBV5-6,ATTLGRAGTEAF
TRBJ1-1,11,TRBV28,ATTGGVNTEAF
TRBJ2-3,16,TRBV7-9,ASSFRQGLFPSTDTQY
TRBJ2-7,12,TRBV15,ATSTGQASYEQY
TRBJ2-4,15,TRBV9,ASSVGSGALAKNIQY
TRBJ2-7,12,TRBV12-5,ASGLGYLGDEQY
TRBJ1-2,8,TRBV2,ASRAGDYT
TRBJ1-1,16,TRBV5-1,ASSLLLGGRVLNTEAF
TRBJ1-2,11,TRBV30,ACRAQWGAGYT
TRBJ2-3,10,TRBV25-1,ASSRVTDTQY
TRBJ2-3,13,TRBV19,ASSIGDRNTDTQY
TRBJ2-3,14,TRBV5-1,ASTSAGGPGTDTQY
TRBJ1-2,11,TRBV11-2,ASSLASNYGYT
TRBJ2-3,14,TRBV15,ATSRRQGGSTDTQY
TRBJ2-7,13,TRBV28,ASSRTGLRSYEQY
TRBJ2-1,13,TRBV5-4,ASSSGLVSYNEQF
TRBJ2-7,14,TRBV5-1,ASSFGGQGDIDEQY
TRBJ2-3,13,TRBV2,ASTLTGGGTDTQY
TRBJ1-1,14,TRBV6-5,ASSYSLGAKNTEAF
TRBJ2-5,11,TRBV2,ASTLDREETQY
TRBJ1-1,13,TRBV25-1,ASSALGRGGTEAF
TRBJ1-1,14,TRBV7-2,ASSLARVGRGTEAF
TRBJ1-1,14,TRBV6-6,ASGREQGQGDTEAF
TRBJ2-7,12,TRBV9,ASSDTSGRDEQY
TRBJ2-7,12,TRBV13,ASSFAGQEAEQY
TRBJ2-1,13,TRBV7-3,ASSVSGPTYNEQF
TRBJ2-7,13,TRBV4-1,ASSHQAGETHEQY
TRBJ2-1,14,TRBV11-2,ASTSALASGGNEQF
TRBJ2-7,9,TRBV27,ASSRLGEQY
TRBJ1-1,12,TRBV9,ASSRVGGSTEAF
TRBJ2-7,12,TRBV27,ASSPGTSFHEQY
TRBJ1-2,11,TRBV7-2,ASSPGGWFGYT
TRBJ2-7,14,TRBV4-1,ASSPSSGSGSYEQY